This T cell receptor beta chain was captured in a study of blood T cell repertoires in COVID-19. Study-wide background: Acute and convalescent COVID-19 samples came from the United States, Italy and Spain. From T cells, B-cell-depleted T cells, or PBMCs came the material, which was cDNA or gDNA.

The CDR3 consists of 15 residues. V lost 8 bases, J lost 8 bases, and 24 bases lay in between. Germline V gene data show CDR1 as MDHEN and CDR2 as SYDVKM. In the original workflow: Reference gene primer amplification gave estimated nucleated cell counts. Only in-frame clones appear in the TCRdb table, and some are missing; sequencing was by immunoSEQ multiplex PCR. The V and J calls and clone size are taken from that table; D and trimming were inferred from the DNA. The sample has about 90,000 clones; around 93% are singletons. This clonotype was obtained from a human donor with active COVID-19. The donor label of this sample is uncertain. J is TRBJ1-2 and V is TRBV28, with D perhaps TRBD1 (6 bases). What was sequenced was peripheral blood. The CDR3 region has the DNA TGTGCCAGCTCCCCCGGCGGGGGCAGTCCATACGGCTACACCTTC. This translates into CASSPGGGSPYGYTF.